This T cell receptor (beta chain) stems from a study of beta chain features in type 1 diabetes (dated by TCRdb to 2016 to 2019). Study-level background: Mean age, gender distribution, total cell number and subset yield did not differ between patients and healthy donors. Regulatory and stem cell-like memory subsets were obtained from only 8 patients and roughly 8 healthy donors, while naive and central memory subsets were obtained from all 30 or so donors. In the study, recently diagnosed type 1 diabetes patients and matched healthy donors were compared on the TCRB repertoires of their sorted circulating CD4+ T cell subsets. A total of 100 million to 140 million sorted cells were examined across all samples, and the number of cells per subset was strongly correlated with RNA yield.

The germline V gene (reference sequence) provides CDR1 LNHNV and CDR2 YYDKDF. Clipping removes 8 bases from V and 2 bases from J, with 5 as the unmatched junction base count. Spanning cysteine to phenylalanine, the CDR3 consists of 14 amino acids. Only the CDR3 portion is preserved as DNA: 42 bases, with reading frame beginning at the first base. Note on this clone: Its antigen remains unidentified. Qualities for individual bases were not recorded, and no much larger clone is one base off.

From each donor, a single peripheral blood sample of around 120 mL on average was drawn into heparinised tubes. A BD FACSAria II was used to sort naive, central memory, regulatory and stem cell-like memory CD4+ T cells with a panel that included CD45RO, CCR7, CD25, CD127, CD95 and CD27. A purity above 98% was achieved for all sorted populations. PBMCs were isolated right away by Lymphoprep density gradient centrifugation and were stained directly, without culture. So that batch effects would be minimized, each experiment stained and sorted samples in pairs, pairing one healthy donor with one patient. The paper's findings and limits, for the study overall: Sequencing cDNA rather than genomic DNA could over-represent highly expressing activated cells, although activation and CD3 levels did not differ between groups. PCR may preferentially amplify shorter templates, but because patient and control samples were amplified and corrected together, any resulting skew would affect both groups equally. Type 1 diabetes patients showed a moderate but significant shortening of TCRB CDR3 length in all four CD4+ subsets. At VDJ recombination sites, patients with type 1 diabetes made fewer insertions and deleted more nucleotides, a pattern implying thymic rearrangement abnormalities. Naive, central memory and regulatory TCRB repertoires appeared to be more alike among patients than among healthy donors. Only small numbers of individuals were included in the HLA sub-analyses, which left unresolved whether HLA type had any influence on TCRB rearrangement.

The High Capacity cDNA Reverse Transcription Kit was used to reverse transcribe all of the isolated RNA, meaning that expressed TCRB transcripts were what got sequenced. Deep immunoSEQ sequencing was performed on naive, central memory and regulatory T cell samples, with an average of roughly 3.5 million total reads per sample. After sorted cells were lysed in RLT buffer, RNA was extracted with DNase-treated RNeasy Micro or Mini kits, with the choice depending on cell number. Each cell subset was processed on its own to prevent cross-contamination, while patient and healthy donor samples were processed together. The immunoSEQ multiplex PCR was used to amplify TCRB sequences from cDNA, yielding 87-bp fragments that span the CDR3 region. Amplicons were sequenced on the Illumina HiSeq platform. Under the source paper's analysis protocol: PCR bias was computationally corrected using synthetic template baselines, reads within Hamming distance 2 were collapsed, and singletons that could not be merged were discarded. By aligning reads against IMGT, V, D and J genes, CDR3 length, and insertions or deletions at six rearrangement sites were assigned. Clonotype counts were normalized to sorted cell number within each subset before computing true diversity and Gini coefficients with the tcR R package. The overlap coefficient, calculated on TCRB nucleotide sequences, was used to measure repertoire sharing. Out-of-frame TCRB sequences from naive cells were analyzed as a proxy for the pre-selection repertoire. TCRdb provides this immuneACCESS table in a form limited to in-frame rearrangements. Some clones are lacking; in checked studies, under half of them reflect an unresolved V gene, and why the rest are absent is not known. V and J calls and clone size follow that table, whereas D and trimming were derived from the DNA. This sample holds 450,000 to 550,000 clones; about 32% were observed only once. Of the sample, about 0.065% falls within the top ten clones.

The V and J genes are TRBV15 and TRBJ2-1, with 8 bases matching TRBD1. The TCR originated in a man younger than 30 in good health. Input material: naive CD4+ T cells from blood. Taken with the paper, the label for cell subset or site translates to: true naive CD4+ T cells. In nucleotide form, the sequence is TGTGCCACCGACCGGGACAGGACCTACAATGAGCAGTTCTTC. It specifies CATDRDRTYNEQFF.